The 30 T cell receptor beta chains given below trace back to one sample, sequenced in a study of CD8+ T cells in alopecia areata. Treatment here: oral pan-JAK inhibitor, 5-10 mg twice daily. As the sequencing template, cDNA was produced by extracting RNA and reverse transcribing it. The method was immunoSEQ multiplex PCR; TCRdb's version includes in-frame clones alone and lacks a portion of them. The top ten hold about 15% of the sample, which has roughly 76,000 clones, roughly 28% seen once. The sample in question was CD8+ T cells sorted from blood, obtained at week 4, from a patient treated with tofacitinib. The receptors originated from a human donor with alopecia areata.

CDR3 sequence: CASSLVGRHTEAFF. The CDR3 nucleotides are TGTGCCAGCAGTTTGGTCGGTCGACACACTGAAGCTTTCTTT. This sequence joins TRBV27 and TRBJ1-1; D unresolved. Germline V gene lookup returns CDR1 MNHEY and CDR2 SMNVEV (reference sequence). The CDR3 extends over 14 amino acids. Trimming took off 3 bases at V and 3 bases at J, with 11 bases between the two ends.

This clone was counted between two and nine times. The chain is built from TRBV27 and TRBJ2-7, with 10 positions matching TRBD2. CDR1 MNHEY and CDR2 SMNVEV come from the germline V gene (reference sequence). V trimming: 5 bases; J trimming: 3 bases; junction bases outside the gene matches: 7. CDR3 length: 15 residues. The CDR3 nucleotides are TGTGCCAGCAGTCCCTATCGGACTAGCGGCTACGAGCAGTACTTC. Residues: CASSPYRTSGYEQYF.

This clone was recorded a few times. The chain links TRBV7-9 to TRBJ2-2, with TRBD2 matching 14 bases. The trim removed 5 bases at V and 4 bases at J, leaving 3 bases unmatched. Germline-derived CDR1 and CDR2 are SEHNR and FQNEAQ (reference sequence). The CDR3 extends over 16 amino acids. The CDR3 DNA sequence: TGTGCCAGCAGCCCGGGACTAGCGGGAGTCACCGGGGAGCTGTTTTTT. Translating it yields CASSPGLAGVTGELFF.

V is TRBV5-1 and J is TRBJ2-2; no clear D gene. This CDR3 spans 12 amino acids. Trimming took 1 base from V and 2 from J, leaving 0 bases between them. The germline CDR1 and CDR2 sequences are SGHRS and YFSETQ. Here the CDR3 DNA reads TGCGCCAGCAGCTTGAACACCGGGGAGCTGTTTTTT. This encodes CASSLNTGELFF.

The chain has TRBV29-1 and TRBJ2-1; D gene uncertain. Trimming shortened V by 1 base and J by 4 bases, and 5 bases separated the two germline ends. Germline CDR1 reads SQVTM; CDR2 reads ANQGSEA. This CDR3 is built from 12 residues. The CDR3 spells CSVEVGYNEQFF. CDR3 coding DNA: TGCAGCGTTGAAGTGGGGTACAATGAGCAGTTCTTC.

The rearrangement uses TRBV15 and TRBJ2-2; D is perhaps TRBD2 (6 bases). This CDR3 contains 16 residues. Germline V gene lookup returns CDR1 LNHNV and CDR2 YYDKDF (reference sequence). The V gene lost 3 bases and the J gene lost 1 base, with 12 bases spanning the gap. CDR3 DNA sequence: TGTGCCACCAGCAGGGGCCGGGACTTGAACACCGGGGAGCTGTTTTTT. This encodes CATSRGRDLNTGELFF.

This clone was seen only a few times. V usage is TRBV4-1 and J usage is TRBJ2-2; D is undetermined. CDR1 MGHRA and CDR2 YSYEKL come from the germline V gene. V dropped 7 bases and J dropped 6 bases, with 6 bases sitting between them. The CDR3 has 11 amino acids. The CDR3 coding sequence is TGCGCCAGCAAGGAAGCCGGGGAGCTGTTTTTT. Protein product: CASKEAGELFF.

This clone was picked up a small number of times. The V gene is TRBV29-1, the J gene TRBJ2-1; TRBD2 might be the D (6 bases). CDR1 is SQVTM and CDR2 is ANQGSEA in the germline V gene. This CDR3 region has 13 residues. V lost 7 bases to trimming and J lost 8 bases, with 18 bases between them. The CDR3, as DNA: TGCAGCGGCACCCCGACTGGGGACTATGAGCAGTTCTTC. Translating gives CSGTPTGDYEQFF.

The V gene is TRBV13, the J gene TRBJ2-7; the D gene could be TRBD1 or TRBD2 (5 bases each). This CDR3 is 15 amino acids long. CDR1 is PRHDT and CDR2 is FYEKMQ in the germline V gene (reference sequence). V was shortened by 4 bases and J by 4 bases, with 17 bases between the two germline ends. The chain's CDR3 is CASSSRDGGTYEQYF. The CDR3, as DNA: TGTGCCAGCAGCTCCCGGGACGGAGGTACTTACGAGCAGTACTTC.

This clone turned up a few times. J is TRBJ1-2 and V is TRBV29-1; D gene uncertain. Germline values: CDR1 SQVTM, CDR2 ANQGSEA. CDR3 size: 15 residues. V dropped 5 bases and J dropped 4 bases, with 20 bases sitting between them. CDR3 protein: CSVFAAVPSGYGYTF. CDR3 DNA: TGCAGCGTTTTCGCGGCCGTGCCCTCGGGCTATGGCTACACCTTC.

This clone was seen a handful of times. V usage is TRBV2 and J usage is TRBJ1-5; D ambiguous. V was clipped by 8 bases and J by 8 bases, with 16 bases between them. The CDR3 consists of 13 residues. Germline V gene lookup returns CDR1 SNHLY and CDR2 FYNNEI. The CDR3 spells CASGGEAHEPQHF. As DNA, the CDR3 is TGTGCCAGCGGAGGCGAAGCCCATGAGCCCCAGCATTTT.

This clone came up a few times. The rearrangement uses TRBV4-1 and TRBJ2-7; a weak D match, TRBD2 (6 bases). Germline CDR1 reads MGHRA; CDR2 reads YSYEKL. This CDR3 comprises 15 residues. Trimming took off 1 base at V and 4 bases at J, with 14 bases between the two ends. The CDR3 reads CASSQVELAEYEQYF. CDR3 DNA: TGCGCCAGCAGCCAAGTAGAACTAGCTGAGTACGAGCAGTACTTC.

V gene TRBV2 combines with J gene TRBJ1-5; D may be TRBD1 (5 bases). CDR3 length: 12 residues. V was trimmed by 8 bases and J by 3 bases, leaving 8 bases between them. Germline values: CDR1 SNHLY, CDR2 FYNNEI. This CDR3 is CASRRVNQPQHF. For the CDR3, the DNA is TGTGCCAGCCGCAGGGTCAATCAGCCCCAGCATTTT.

This clone was counted between two and nine times. The chain employs TRBV2 and TRBJ2-2, with 7 bases matching TRBD1. Looked up from germline, CDR1 is SNHLY and CDR2 is FYNNEI. The CDR3 contains 17 residues. With V trimmed by 6 bases and J by 0 bases, 10 bases remained unmatched. The CDR3 protein is CASRIHPGQPNTGELFF. In DNA form, the CDR3 reads TGTGCCAGCAGAATTCACCCGGGACAGCCGAACACCGGGGAGCTGTTTTTT.

This rearrangement joins TRBV14 to TRBJ2-3; no clear D. The CDR3 loop spans 13 amino acids. In germline, CDR1 is SGHDN, CDR2 FVKESK. Trimming left V 4 bases short and J 4 bases short, with 9 bases between. The CDR3 loop is CASSLYISDTQYF. CDR3 DNA sequence: TGTGCCAGCAGCCTCTACATATCAGATACGCAGTATTTT.

The chain is built from TRBV29-1 and TRBJ2-7; 8 bases agree with TRBD1. CDR1 and CDR2 from the germline V gene are SQVTM and ANQGSEA. The V gene end was trimmed by 4 bases and the J gene end by 2 bases; junction bases not matched to a gene: 7. The CDR3 consists of 14 residues. The DNA of the CDR3 is TGCAGCGTTGCCACCCGGACAGGGCCCTACGAGCAGTACTTC. Protein product: CSVATRTGPYEQYF.

The rearrangement links TRBV2 to TRBJ2-7, with a possible D match to TRBD2 (5 bases). The CDR3 length is 15 residues. The germline V and J ends were trimmed by 1 base and 2 bases, with 12 bases remaining between them. The germline CDR1 and CDR2 sequences are SNHLY and FYNNEI. This CDR3 is CASSEGRLEAYEQYF. DNA of the CDR3: TGTGCCAGCAGTGAAGGCAGGTTGGAGGCCTACGAGCAGTACTTC.

This clone was counted only a few times. V is TRBV29-1 and J is TRBJ2-2; D not certain. V lost 1 base, J lost 7 bases, and 10 bases lay in between. CDR1 SQVTM and CDR2 ANQGSEA come from the germline V gene. The CDR3 has 13 amino acids. The CDR3 nucleotides are TGCAGCGTTGAAGCTGGGGATGGCGGGGAGCTGTTTTTT. Amino acids: CSVEAGDGGELFF.

This clone has a handful of counts. The chain is built from TRBV30 and TRBJ2-3, with D hard to call. Deletions cut 3 bases from V and 5 bases from J, with 9 bases between. Germline V gene sequence: CDR1 GTSNPN, CDR2 SVGIG (reference sequence). CDR3 size: 12 residues. The CDR3 bases are TGTGCCTGGAGAAGTCAAGTAGATACGCAGTATTTT. This encodes CAWRSQVDTQYF.

In its sample, this clone was seen a few times. The V call is TRBV29-1, the J call TRBJ2-7, with 10 bases lining up with TRBD2. The junction had 9 bases not matched to a gene; V was cut back by 2 bases and J by 5 bases. Germline CDR1 SQVTM, CDR2 ANQGSEA. The CDR3 consists of 15 residues. The CDR3 DNA reads as TGCAGCGTTGAATCTGCTAGCGGGAGTTACAACGAGCAGTACTTC. It translates to CSVESASGSYNEQYF.

This clone occurred a few times. The CDR3 is CAVGGVPNEKLFF. CDR3 in DNA: TGTGCCGTGGGCGGAGTTCCTAATGAAAAACTGTTTTTT. This chain links TRBV19 with TRBJ1-4; D gene uncertain. Trimming removed 11 bases at V and 3 bases at J, with 13 bases between. CDR1 is LNHDA, CDR2 SQIVND, per germline (reference sequence). This CDR3 has 13 residues.

The chain couples TRBV19 to TRBJ2-2, with no clear D. V dropped 1 base and J dropped 8 bases, with 11 bases sitting between them. The germline V gene has CDR1 LNHDA and CDR2 SQIVND (reference sequence). The CDR3 is 14 amino acids. The CDR3 here is CASSIGGVAGELFF. The CDR3 DNA sequence: TGTGCCAGTAGTATAGGAGGTGTTGCGGGGGAGCTGTTTTTT.

The chain carries TRBV2 and TRBJ1-1; a possible D gene is TRBD1 (5 bases). The CDR3 covers 14 residues. V lost 2 bases to trimming and J lost 7 bases, with 14 bases between them. From germline, CDR1 is SNHLY and CDR2 FYNNEI. This CDR3 is CASSELVRGVEAFF. The CDR3 DNA follows: TGTGCCAGCAGTGAATTGGTGAGGGGCGTTGAAGCTTTCTTT.

The chain joins TRBV14 to TRBJ2-3; 9 nucleotides agree with TRBD2. CDR1 is SGHDN and CDR2 is FVKESK in the germline V gene. There are 16 residues in the CDR3. Unmatched junction bases numbered 5, after V lost 2 bases and J lost 2 bases. The chain's CDR3 is CASSQSLAGPTDTQYF. Here the CDR3 DNA reads TGTGCCAGCAGCCAAAGTCTAGCGGGGCCCACAGATACGCAGTATTTT.

This clone was seen ten or more times. Its ends do not fully match the called genes, so a read error is possible. This rearrangement joins TRBV10-3 to TRBJ2-1; D is perhaps TRBD2 (5 bases). Germline V gene data show CDR1 as ENHRY and CDR2 as SYGVKD. This CDR3 spans 14 amino acids. The CDR3 here is CASSYTREGNEQFF. Written as DNA, the CDR3 is TGTGCCAGCAGTTACACACGGGAAGGCAATGAGCAGTTCTTC.

The rearrangement links TRBV27 to TRBJ1-2, with 8 bases fitting TRBD1. The V segment lost 6 bases and the J segment 3 bases; nucleotides outside the gene matches: 6. The CDR3 sequence is 14 residues long. Per the germline V gene, CDR1 is MNHEY and CDR2 is SMNVEV (reference sequence). The CDR3 DNA reads as TGTGCCAGCAGCGACAGGGGTTTGCACTATGGCTACACCTTC. Translation: CASSDRGLHYGYTF.

There are a few counts of this clone. This chain links TRBV29-1 with TRBJ1-1; D gene uncertain. Trimming cost V 5 bases and J 8 bases, with 12 bases left between them. Germline V gene lookup returns CDR1 SQVTM and CDR2 ANQGSEA. The CDR3 spans 11 residues. The CDR3 loop reads CSVPLGLEAFF. DNA for the CDR3: TGCAGCGTTCCCCTCGGTTTAGAAGCTTTCTTT.

The chain couples TRBV9 to TRBJ2-1; perhaps TRBD2 as D (5 bases). V dropped 0 bases and J dropped 4 bases, with 11 bases sitting between them. This CDR3 contains 15 residues. Germline lookup yields CDR1 SGDLS and CDR2 YYNGEE. CDR3 nucleotide sequence: TGTGCCAGCAGCGTAGCTTATACGGGGTACAATGAGCAGTTCTTC. This encodes CASSVAYTGYNEQFF.

The rearrangement uses TRBV29-1 and TRBJ1-4; a weak D match, TRBD1 (6 bases). This CDR3 has 13 residues. Deletions cut 7 bases from V and 4 bases from J, with 13 bases between. Germline V gives CDR1 SQVTM, CDR2 ANQGSEA. In DNA, the CDR3 is TGCAGCGCTTTGGACAGCATTAATGAAAAACTGTTTTTT. It translates to CSALDSINEKLFF.

This sequence joins TRBV2 and TRBJ2-5, with 7 bases identical to TRBD2. Germline V gives CDR1 SNHLY, CDR2 FYNNEI. This CDR3 is built from 16 residues. J gave up 6 bases and V 3 bases, and 13 bases lay outside the gene matches. The CDR3 is CASSDGFGGRTKTQYF. As DNA, the CDR3 is TGTGCCAGCAGTGATGGGTTTGGCGGGAGAACTAAGACCCAGTACTTC.